Presented here are 32 T cell receptor beta chains from one specimen sequenced in a study of cytomegalovirus exposure and HLA in healthy donors (dated by TCRdb to the late 2010s). The library relied on the immunoSEQ multiplex PCR assay. For the multiplex PCR, a mixture combining 60 forward primers for TCR Vbeta segments and 13 reverse primers for TCR Jbeta segments was used. Held by TCRdb, this immuneACCESS table contains in-frame sequences only and omits some clones. Under half of the omission traces to an unresolved V gene where checked; the cause of the rest is unknown. A total of 100,000 to 150,000 clones appear in this sample, approximately 78% of them only once. Jointly, the top ten make up roughly a tenth of the sample. Specimen: PBMCs. The origin of the receptors is a man aged 30 to 39 in good health and CMV-seropositive.

The DNA for the CDR3 is TGTGCCAGCACCAGACTAGCGTTGGGGAATGAGCAGTTCTTC. Translation gives CASTRLALGNEQFF. The chain uses TRBV2 and TRBJ2-1; 8 bases are shared with TRBD2. In germline, CDR1 is SNHLY, CDR2 FYNNEI. The length of the CDR3 is 14 residues. V shed 7 bases, J shed 7 bases, and the junction held 9 bases outside the gene matches.

In its sample, this clone was seen a few times. DNA for the CDR3: TGTGCCAGCACTCATAGGGACAGCTCCTACGAGCAGTACTTC. Translation gives CASTHRDSSYEQYF. This chain joins TRBV6-1 and TRBJ2-7; TRBD1 aligns across 7 bases. Germline V CDR1 and CDR2: MNHNS, SASEGT. V gave up 7 bases and J gave up 0 bases; unmatched junction bases: 6. The CDR3 covers 14 residues.

This chain uses TRBV29-1 with TRBJ2-5; 7 bases match TRBD1. Trimming at V came to 6 bases and at J to 5 bases, leaving 3 bases not matched to a gene. Germline-derived CDR1 and CDR2 are SQVTM and ANQGSEA. CDR3 length equals 11 residues. The DNA for the CDR3 is TGCAGCGTGGGACAGTGGGAGACCCAGTACTTC. Translated: CSVGQWETQYF.

In its sample, this clone was seen a few times. J is TRBJ2-2 and V is TRBV7-9; 8 bases are a match to TRBD2. This CDR3 has 15 amino acids. J lost 7 bases, V lost 1 base, and 5 bases had no gene match. Germline loops: CDR1 SEHNR, CDR2 FQNEAQ (reference sequence). The CDR3 bases are TGTGCCAGCAGCTTAGTAAGACTAGCGCGCGGGGAGCTGTTTTTT. It translates to CASSLVRLARGELFF.

J is TRBJ2-3 and V is TRBV19; 10 nucleotides agree with TRBD2. The germline V gene encodes CDR1 LNHDA and CDR2 SQIVND (reference sequence). The CDR3 spans 18 residues. Unmatched junction bases numbered 14, after V lost 8 bases and J lost 0 bases. CDR3: CASGSPGLAKSSTDTQYF. The CDR3, as DNA: TGTGCCAGTGGGTCCCCGGGACTAGCGAAATCTAGCACAGATACGCAGTATTTT. The variable domain in full, with the rest retrieved from reference TRBV19 and TRBJ2-3, is DGGITQSPKYLFRKEGQNVTLSCEQNLNHDAMYWYRQDPGQGLRLIYYSQIVNDFQKGDIAEGYSVSREKKESFPLTVTSAQKNPTAFYLCASGSPGLAKSSTDTQYFGPGTRLTVL.

This clone was recorded once. V gene TRBV7-6 combines with J gene TRBJ2-5; TRBD1 matches at 7 bases. CDR3 length equals 13 residues. Per germline, CDR1 SGHVS and CDR2 FNYEAQ. The trim removed 6 bases at V and 0 bases at J, leaving 1 base unmatched. CDR3 amino acids: CASSRGHQETQYF. CDR3 sequence (DNA): TGTGCCAGCAGTAGGGGGCACCAAGAGACCCAGTACTTC.

The chain links TRBV6-1 to TRBJ2-1; D possibly corresponds to TRBD2 (5 bases). Germline CDR1 is MNHNS and CDR2 is SASEGT. Trimming shortened V by 6 bases and J by 7 bases, and 19 bases separated the two germline ends. This CDR3 has 15 amino acids. The CDR3 sequence: CASSHTVRGLNEQFF. Here the CDR3 DNA reads TGTGCCAGCAGCCACACAGTACGGGGTTTAAATGAGCAGTTCTTC.

The genes are TRBV2 and TRBJ1-4, with TRBD1 identical over 7 bases. The CDR3 has 15 residues. The trim removed 6 bases at V and 0 bases at J, leaving 4 bases unmatched. Germline CDR1 and CDR2: SNHLY and FYNNEI. The CDR3 loop is CASRRDSATNEKLFF. Written as DNA, the CDR3 is TGTGCCAGCAGGAGGGACAGTGCAACTAATGAAAAACTGTTTTTT.

The V and J genes are TRBV28 and TRBJ1-2; TRBD1 matches at 10 bases. Germline lookup yields CDR1 MDHEN and CDR2 SYDVKM. V trimming: 6 bases; J trimming: 7 bases; junction bases outside the gene matches: 5. The CDR3 length is 13 residues. This CDR3 reads CASRLTGGFGYTF. The CDR3 coding sequence is TGTGCCAGCAGGTTGACAGGGGGCTTTGGCTACACCTTC.

J is TRBJ1-1 and V is TRBV5-6; 9 positions match TRBD1. This CDR3 spans 15 amino acids. Germline V gives CDR1 SGHDT, CDR2 YYEEEE. V lost 4 bases to trimming and J lost 1 base; unmatched junction nucleotides: 5. In DNA form, the CDR3 reads TGTGCCAGCAGCCCTGGGACAGGGAGGAACACTGAAGCTTTCTTT. It yields the protein CASSPGTGRNTEAFF.

The gene calls are TRBV6-5 and TRBJ2-7, with TRBD1 matching 7 bases. The CDR3 consists of 14 residues. J lost 2 bases, V lost 5 bases, and 6 bases had no gene match. The V gene's germline CDR1 is MNHEY and CDR2 SVGAGI. The CDR3 DNA sequence: TGTGCCAGCAGTCCGACAGGGCCCCCCTACGAGCAGTACTTC. Translated: CASSPTGPPYEQYF.

The chain couples TRBV4-1 to TRBJ2-5; TRBD2 aligns across 11 bases. CDR1 is MGHRA and CDR2 is YSYEKL in the germline V gene. CDR3 length equals 16 residues. With 4 bases clipped from V and 1 base from J, the junction kept 5 bases outside the gene matches. Here the CDR3 reads CASSPPSGGPQETQYF. The DNA for the CDR3 is TGCGCCAGCAGCCCCCCTAGCGGGGGGCCCCAAGAGACCCAGTACTTC.

This clone has more than one count but fewer than ten. This chain connects TRBV28 to TRBJ1-4; TRBD1 is a possible D gene (5 bases). The germline gives CDR1 MDHEN, CDR2 SYDVKM. Trimming stripped 6 bases from V and 8 bases from J, with 16 bases between. The CDR3 contains 14 residues. The CDR3 coding sequence is TGTGCCAGCAGCGGACGGCAACAGGCCGAAAAACTGTTTTTT. Translation gives CASSGRQQAEKLFF.

This clone was picked up a small number of times. The chain employs TRBV6-6 and TRBJ2-7; D perhaps matches TRBD1 (6 bases). Per the germline V gene, CDR1 is MNHNY and CDR2 is SVGAGI (reference sequence). Trimming took off 6 bases at V and 4 bases at J, with 10 bases between the two ends. The CDR3 loop spans 12 amino acids. DNA for the CDR3: TGTGCCAGCAGGTCACAGGGATACGAGCAGTACTTC. As protein: CASRSQGYEQYF.

This chain uses TRBV28 with TRBJ2-7, with TRBD1 matching over 10 bases. This CDR3 has 15 residues. The J segment lost 3 bases and the V segment lost 7 bases, leaving 9 bases of the junction unmatched. Germline assignment: CDR1 MDHEN and CDR2 SYDVKM. The CDR3 loop is CASTDSRDRGYEQYF. The CDR3 nucleotides read TGTGCCAGCACAGATTCCCGGGACAGGGGCTACGAGCAGTACTTC. Using reference TRBV28 and TRBJ2-7 for the parts outside the CDR3, the full variable domain is DVKVTQSSRYLVKRTGEKVFLECVQDMDHENMFWYRQDPGLGLRLIYFSYDVKMKEKGDIPEGYSVSREKKERFSLILESASTNQTSMYLCASTDSRDRGYEQYFGPGTRLTVT.

This clone occurred once. V and J are TRBV5-4 and TRBJ2-3; maybe TRBD2 (6 bases). Trimming removed 4 bases at V and 2 bases at J, with 14 bases between. This CDR3 is built from 15 residues. Looked up from germline, CDR1 is SGHNT and CDR2 is YYREEE (reference sequence). CDR3 DNA: TGTGCCAGCAGCGGCGGGACTCCCACCACAGATACGCAGTATTTT. This gives the protein CASSGGTPTTDTQYF.

This chain's CDR3 is CSAYSGSPYEQYF. Here the CDR3 DNA reads TGCAGCGCCTATTCCGGGAGTCCCTACGAGCAGTACTTC. The chain is built from TRBV29-1 and TRBJ2-7, with D perhaps matching TRBD2 (6 bases). V dropped 7 bases and J dropped 2 bases, with 15 bases sitting between them. This CDR3 comprises 13 residues. Germline loops: CDR1 SQVTM, CDR2 ANQGSEA.

The chain employs TRBV5-8 and TRBJ2-2; 8 bases are shared with TRBD2. Germline loops: CDR1 SGHTS, CDR2 YDEGEE. The CDR3 consists of 16 residues. V shed 2 bases and J 3 bases; nucleotides not matched to a gene: 6. Here the CDR3 reads CASSFESGSYTGELFF. The CDR3 region has the DNA TGTGCCAGCAGCTTCGAAAGCGGGAGTTACACCGGGGAGCTGTTTTTT.

This chain's CDR3 is CASSSSQQGAGTGELFF. Here the CDR3 DNA reads TGCGCCAGCAGCTCGTCCCAACAGGGGGCCGGGACCGGGGAGCTGTTTTTT. V gene TRBV5-1 combines with J gene TRBJ2-2, with TRBD1 matching 9 bases. Looked up from germline, CDR1 is SGHRS and CDR2 is YFSETQ. CDR3 size: 17 residues. V shed 3 bases, J shed 5 bases, and the junction held 11 bases outside the gene matches.

The V gene is TRBV6-4, the J gene TRBJ2-7, with a possible D match to TRBD2 (5 bases). The ends were cut back, 5 bases at V and 7 bases at J, with 15 bases in the middle. Germline V lookup: CDR1 MRHNA, CDR2 SNTAGT. This CDR3 has 13 residues. The CDR3 protein is CASSSQRNTEQYF. DNA for the CDR3: TGTGCCAGCAGTTCCCAGCGGAATACGGAGCAGTACTTC.

CDR3 DNA: TGTGCCAGCAGCTTGGGACTAGCGGGAGAGACCCAGTACTTC. Amino acids: CASSLGLAGETQYF. V gene TRBV11-2 combines with J gene TRBJ2-5, with TRBD2 matching over 12 bases. The length of the CDR3 is 14 residues. V gave up 3 bases and J gave up 4 bases; unmatched junction bases: 0. The germline V gene has CDR1 SGHAT and CDR2 FQNNGV.

This clone has just one count. The chain uses TRBV29-1 and TRBJ2-1; D gene unclear. CDR1 is SQVTM and CDR2 is ANQGSEA in the germline V gene. Trimming removed 1 base from V and 7 bases from J, with 11 bases in between. This CDR3 contains 13 residues. In nucleotides, the CDR3 is TGCAGCGTTGAAGGTATACAATGGAATGAGCAGTTCTTC. It codes for CSVEGIQWNEQFF.

This clone was picked up one time. The chain is built from TRBV7-2 and TRBJ2-7; D might be TRBD1 (6 bases). The CDR3 extends over 15 amino acids. The V gene lost 1 base and the J gene lost 3 bases, with 13 bases spanning the gap. The germline V gene encodes CDR1 SGHTA and CDR2 FQGNSA. The DNA for the CDR3 is TGTGCCAGCAGCTTAGATACGAGCAGGGGCTACGAGCAGTACTTC. Translation gives CASSLDTSRGYEQYF.

This clone turned up a few times. J is TRBJ2-1 and V is TRBV2; D gene uncertain. V lost 6 bases to trimming and J lost 3 bases, with 9 bases between them. The CDR3 totals 13 residues. Germline V gene lookup returns CDR1 SNHLY and CDR2 FYNNEI. The CDR3 protein is CASSLANYNEQFF. The CDR3 DNA reads as TGTGCCAGCAGCTTAGCCAACTACAATGAGCAGTTCTTC.

The chain employs TRBV28 and TRBJ2-3; D ambiguous. Trimming stripped 3 bases from V and 0 bases from J, with 13 bases between. Looked up from germline, CDR1 is MDHEN and CDR2 is SYDVKM. The CDR3 consists of 16 residues. CDR3 protein: CASSFVQSSSTDTQYF. The CDR3 nucleotides are TGTGCCAGCAGTTTTGTACAATCCTCTAGCACAGATACGCAGTATTTT.

The chain uses TRBV7-9 and TRBJ1-1; 7 nucleotides line up with TRBD1. Germline CDR1 reads SEHNR; CDR2 reads FQNEAQ (reference sequence). Trimming at V came to 5 bases and at J to 8 bases, leaving 11 bases not matched to a gene. The CDR3 covers 14 residues. The CDR3, as DNA: TGTGCCAGCAGCCCCAACCGACAGGGCACCGAAGCTTTCTTT. Amino acid sequence: CASSPNRQGTEAFF.

The chain links TRBV5-1 to TRBJ2-5; 9 positions agree with TRBD2. The assigned J gene may be wrong: the sequence end matches TRBJ2-7 better. Germline assignment: CDR1 SGHRS and CDR2 YFSETQ. This CDR3 has 20 amino acids. The CDR3 nucleotides are TGCGCCAGCAGCGATTCATGGGGACTAGCACAGCCCTCGAGCTCCTACGAGCAGTACTTC. Amino acid sequence: CASSDSWGLAQPSSSYEQYF.

A single count supports this clone. This chain connects TRBV28 to TRBJ2-7; TRBD2 matches at 7 bases. With V trimmed by 3 bases and J by 8 bases, 10 bases remained unmatched. CDR3 length equals 14 residues. Looked up from germline, CDR1 is MDHEN and CDR2 is SYDVKM. The CDR3 loop reads CASSLPSGDTKQYF. The CDR3 nucleotides are TGTGCCAGCAGTTTGCCTAGCGGAGACACGAAGCAGTACTTC.

This clone was counted only a few times. The chain links TRBV5-1 to TRBJ2-2; 8 bases map to TRBD1. Germline V gene sequence: CDR1 SGHRS, CDR2 YFSETQ. CDR3 size: 16 residues. V gave up 0 bases and J gave up 6 bases; unmatched junction bases: 7. The CDR3 sequence: CASSLGQGLQAGELFF. In DNA form, the CDR3 reads TGCGCCAGCAGCTTGGGACAGGGGTTGCAGGCCGGGGAGCTGTTTTTT.

The V call is TRBV6-4, the J call TRBJ2-1; no firm D call. Germline V lookup: CDR1 MRHNA, CDR2 SNTAGT. The length of the CDR3 is 13 residues. Trimming took 8 bases from V and 2 from J, leaving 10 bases between them. CDR3 sequence: CASASQPYNEQFF. Written as DNA, the CDR3 is TGTGCCAGCGCAAGCCAACCCTACAATGAGCAGTTCTTC.

The chain joins TRBV5-1 to TRBJ2-1; 9 bases line up with TRBD1. The CDR3 loop spans 15 amino acids. Germline V gene lookup returns CDR1 SGHRS and CDR2 YFSETQ. Trimming at V came to 4 bases and at J to 2 bases, leaving 4 bases not matched to a gene. CDR3 coding DNA: TGCGCCAGCAGCGGCGGGACAGGGACCTACAATGAGCAGTTCTTC. It specifies CASSGGTGTYNEQFF.

The chain recombines TRBV2 with TRBJ1-5, with a weak D call TRBD1 (6 bases). The V and J ends lost 3 bases and 0 bases respectively, with 15 bases between them. From germline, CDR1 is SNHLY and CDR2 FYNNEI. CDR3 size: 17 residues. The CDR3: CASSDRGQSYSNQPQHF. The CDR3 coding sequence is TGTGCCAGCAGTGACCGCGGACAGTCCTATAGCAATCAGCCCCAGCATTTT.